This is a list of T cell receptor beta chains from one sample in a study of blood T cell repertoires in COVID-19. Method: immunoSEQ multiplex PCR; TCRdb's copy keeps in-frame clones and lacks some. Of 140,000 to 150,000 clones in the sample, 79% are singletons; the top ten hold over 7%. Sequencing input: peripheral blood. The receptor set was obtained from a man in his forties or fifties with active or convalescent COVID-19. Each CDR3 is given with its conserved first and last residue. Fields, in order: D gene, J gene, V gene, clone size, CDR3 protein, CDR3 DNA. A D gene is named only where the DNA matches it firmly. The listing skips clone size in some rows; elsewhere it reads once, few, many or a size class.

TRBD2 | TRBJ2-1 | TRBV24-1 | . | CATSDSLAGRWDEQFF | TGTGCCACCAGTGACTCCCTAGCGGGAAGGTGGGATGAGCAGTTCTTC
TRBD1 | TRBJ2-2 | TRBV11-3 | . | CASSLSFWDRSNTGELFF | TGTGCCAGCAGCCTTTCTTTTTGGGACAGATCGAACACCGGGGAGCTGTTTTTT
. | TRBJ2-2 | TRBV7-2 | . | CASSLQATNTGELFF | TGTGCCAGCAGCTTACAGGCCACGAACACCGGGGAGCTGTTTTTT
TRBD1 | TRBJ2-4 | TRBV30 | . | CAWSRTGWNIQYF | TGTGCCTGGAGTCGGACAGGGTGGAACATTCAGTACTTC
. | TRBJ1-5 | TRBV7-9 | . | CASSFGEGDNQPQHF | TGTGCCAGCAGCTTCGGGGAGGGGGACAATCAGCCCCAGCATTTT
TRBD1 | TRBJ2-7 | TRBV12-3/TRBV12-4 | . | CASSSGGEQYF | TGTGCCAGCAGTTCAGGGGGCGAGCAGTACTTC
. | TRBJ1-2 | TRBV27 | once | CASSLGENSGSEGYTF | TGTGCCAGCAGTTTGGGGGAGAACAGCGGGTCGGAGGGCTACACCTTC
TRBD1 | TRBJ1-1 | TRBV27 | . | CASSLSITGDTEAFF | TGTGCCAGCAGTTTATCGATCACAGGGGACACTGAAGCTTTCTTT
TRBD1 | TRBJ2-1 | TRBV28 | . | CASNNPRGTFYEQFF | TGTGCCAGCAACAACCCCAGGGGGACATTCTATGAGCAGTTCTTC
. | TRBJ2-1 | TRBV11-2 | . | CASSLSGLYEQFF | TGTGCCAGCAGCTTATCAGGACTATATGAGCAGTTCTTC
. | TRBJ2-2 | TRBV11-2 | . | CASSSWGISRGIGELFF | TGTGCCAGCAGCTCCTGGGGGATAAGCAGGGGCATCGGGGAGCTGTTTTTT
TRBD1 | TRBJ2-2 | TRBV9 | . | CASSVEQGYTGELFF | TGTGCCAGCAGCGTAGAACAGGGGTACACCGGGGAGCTGTTTTTT
TRBD1 | TRBJ2-5 | TRBV7-2 | . | CASSLGQGLGQETQYF | TGTGCCAGCAGCTTGGGACAGGGTCTTGGGCAAGAGACCCAGTACTTC
TRBD1 | TRBJ2-3 | TRBV29-1 | . | CSVPPQGNADTQYF | TGCAGCGTCCCTCCACAGGGGAACGCAGATACGCAGTATTTT
TRBD2 | TRBJ2-2 | TRBV29-1 | . | CSVGSPSGPTGGELFF | TGCAGCGTTGGCTCTCCTAGCGGGCCCACGGGCGGGGAGCTGTTTTTT
TRBD1 | TRBJ2-1 | TRBV19 | . | CASKSPGQVRNEQFF | TGTGCCAGTAAGAGCCCGGGACAGGTTCGCAATGAGCAGTTCTTC
TRBD2 | TRBJ2-7 | TRBV9 | few | CASSEGLAGYYEQYF | TGTGCCAGCAGCGAGGGACTAGCGGGATACTACGAGCAGTACTTC
TRBD1 | TRBJ1-1 | TRBV5-1 | . | CASRRQGADTEAFF | TGCGCCAGCAGACGACAGGGGGCCGACACTGAAGCTTTCTTT
. | TRBJ2-7 | TRBV19 | . | CASSIRDKTYEQYF | TGTGCCAGTAGTATAAGAGACAAGACCTACGAGCAGTACTTC
TRBD1 | TRBJ1-2 | TRBV11-2 | . | CASSLAGQTLYGYTF | TGTGCCAGCAGCTTAGCGGGACAGACTCTCTATGGCTACACCTTC
TRBD1 | TRBJ2-7 | TRBV19 | few | CASSVRQGLVGYEQYF | TGTGCCAGTAGTGTTCGACAGGGGTTAGTAGGCTACGAGCAGTACTTC
. | TRBJ2-5 | TRBV28 | . | CASSPSQGALGTQYF | TGTGCCAGCAGTCCGTCACAGGGCGCCCTTGGGACCCAGTACTTC
. | TRBJ2-1 | TRBV5-1 | . | CASSLEARPYNEQFF | TGCGCCAGCAGCTTGGAGGCTAGACCCTACAATGAGCAGTTCTTC
TRBD1 | TRBJ2-7 | TRBV14 | . | CASSQADRRSKQYF | TGTGCCAGCAGCCAAGCGGACAGGAGGAGTAAGCAGTACTTC